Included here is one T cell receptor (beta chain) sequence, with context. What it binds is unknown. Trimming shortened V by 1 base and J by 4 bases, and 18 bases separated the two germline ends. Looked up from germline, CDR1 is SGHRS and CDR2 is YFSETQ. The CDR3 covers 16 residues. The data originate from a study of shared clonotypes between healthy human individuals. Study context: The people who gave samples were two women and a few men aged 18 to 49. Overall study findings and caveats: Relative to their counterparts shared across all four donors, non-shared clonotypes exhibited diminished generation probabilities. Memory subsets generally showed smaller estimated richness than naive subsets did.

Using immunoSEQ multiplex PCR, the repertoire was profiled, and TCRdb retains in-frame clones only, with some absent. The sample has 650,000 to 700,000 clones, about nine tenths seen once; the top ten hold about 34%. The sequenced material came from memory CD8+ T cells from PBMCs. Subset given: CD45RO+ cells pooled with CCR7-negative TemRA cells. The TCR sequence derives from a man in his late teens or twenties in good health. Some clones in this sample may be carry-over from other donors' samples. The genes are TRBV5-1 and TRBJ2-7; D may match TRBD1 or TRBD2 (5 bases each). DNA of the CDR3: TGCGCCAGCAGCTTGTTGGGGGACCTGGAACGGTACGAGCAGTACTTC. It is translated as CASSLLGDLERYEQYF.